The sequence of this TCR beta chain was determined in a study of control samples from healthy donors and cancer patients. This clone was recorded only once. CDR3 size: 16 residues. With 0 bases removed from V and 0 bases from J, the gap between germline ends came to 13 bases. Germline V gene data show CDR1 as SGHRS and CDR2 as YFSETQ. Profiled with immunoSEQ multiplex PCR; TCRdb holds only in-frame clones, not every one. Of under 80,000 clones in the sample, 94% are singletons; the top ten hold 6% to 8%. The specimen was blood. This sequence was found in a middle-aged woman in good health. The J gene is TRBJ2-7, the V gene TRBV5-1; D is ambiguous. CDR3 sequence reads: CASSLGVRRDSYEQYF. DNA of the CDR3: TGCGCCAGCAGCTTGGGCGTACGGAGAGACTCCTACGAGCAGTACTTC.